This T cell receptor (beta chain) was profiled in a study of technical replicates of blood from several donors. Germline loops: CDR1 MNHNS, CDR2 SASEGT. The CDR3 sequence is 15 residues long. V was shortened by 7 bases and J by 5 bases, with 17 bases between the two germline ends. Only in-frame clones appear in the TCRdb table, and some are missing; sequencing was by immunoSEQ multiplex PCR. In the table there are about 97,000 clones, less than 95% of which are singletons. The sequenced material came from T cells isolated from PBMCs. The receptor was derived from a human donor in good health. V is TRBV6-1 and J is TRBJ1-4; D remains ambiguous. CDR3 residues: CASMEFRDGNEKLFF. The CDR3 DNA sequence: TGTGCCAGCATGGAATTCCGGGATGGGAATGAAAAACTGTTTTTT.